One sample yielded the 14 T cell receptor beta chains listed below, sequenced in a study of shared clonotypes between healthy human individuals. TCRdb keeps only in-frame clones here, not all; method: immunoSEQ multiplex PCR. This sample has some 2,100,000 clones, with almost 96% found just once. Source material: naive CD4+ T cells sorted from blood. Specified subset: CD45RA+ positively selected. Every receptor here comes from a man younger than 35 in good health.

The chain couples TRBV27 to TRBJ1-6, with 9 bases identical to TRBD1. Germline values: CDR1 MNHEY, CDR2 SMNVEV (reference sequence). Trimming removed 6 bases from V and 10 bases from J; junction bases left unmatched: 7. This CDR3 contains 14 residues. CDR3 sequence: CASSSTGGRSPLHF. CDR3 sequence (DNA): TGTGCCAGCAGCTCAACAGGGGGCAGGTCACCCCTCCACTTT.

CDR3 DNA sequence: TGTGCCAGCAGCTTTGCGGGAGTAAATGAGCAGTTCTTC. Residues: CASSFAGVNEQFF. This chain uses TRBV7-8 with TRBJ2-1; 7 bases map to TRBD2. V trimming: 3 bases; J trimming: 7 bases; junction bases outside the gene matches: 3. From germline, CDR1 is SGHVS and CDR2 FQNEAQ. This CDR3 spans 13 amino acids.

CDR3 DNA sequence: TGTGCCAGCAGTGATCAGGGGGCTGTCACTGAAGCTTTCTTT. Residues: CASSDQGAVTEAFF. The rearrangement joins TRBV6-1 to TRBJ1-1; 8 bases fit TRBD1. CDR3 size: 14 residues. V trimming: 3 bases; J trimming: 4 bases; junction bases outside the gene matches: 4. Germline values: CDR1 MNHNS, CDR2 SASEGT.

The chain recombines TRBV5-6 with TRBJ2-7; 7 nucleotides agree with TRBD1. With V trimmed by 4 bases and J by 2 bases, 9 bases remained unmatched. Germline V CDR1 and CDR2: SGHDT, YYEEEE. The length of the CDR3 is 15 residues. The CDR3, as DNA: TGTGCCAGCAGCCTTCTTGGGACAGCGGCCTACGAGCAGTACTTC. It specifies CASSLLGTAAYEQYF.

The chain uses TRBV5-6 and TRBJ2-3; 8 bases match TRBD2. J was trimmed by 0 bases and V by 0 bases; bases with no gene match: 9. Germline V CDR1 and CDR2: SGHDT, YYEEEE. This CDR3 has 18 amino acids. The CDR3 DNA follows: TGTGCCAGCAGCTTGGGGCCGGCGGGAGGCCTAAGCACAGATACGCAGTATTTT. Residues: CASSLGPAGGLSTDTQYF.

The CDR3 region has the DNA TGCGCCAGCAGCTTGACATATCTGAACACTGAAGCTTTCTTT. It codes for CASSLTYLNTEAFF. The J gene is TRBJ1-1, the V gene TRBV5-1; D ambiguous. Germline values: CDR1 SGHRS, CDR2 YFSETQ. The CDR3 totals 14 residues. V dropped 1 base and J dropped 0 bases, with 7 bases sitting between them.

This chain joins TRBV10-1 and TRBJ1-1; D unclear. Germline V gives CDR1 WNHNN, CDR2 SYGVQD (reference sequence). Trimming removed 6 bases at V and 2 bases at J, with 10 bases between. This CDR3 contains 13 residues. CDR3 in amino acids: CASSTQINTEAFF. In nucleotides, the CDR3 is TGCGCCAGCAGCACCCAGATAAACACTGAAGCTTTCTTT.

About this clone: Mismatch with germline at one junction end may stem from a read error. The J gene is TRBJ1-2, the V gene TRBV11-2, with D maybe TRBD1 (5 bases). CDR3 size: 17 residues. Germline V gene data show CDR1 as SGHAT and CDR2 as FQNNGV. The CDR3 protein is CASGLDLGQGINYGYTF. Written as DNA, the CDR3 is TGTGCCAGCGGCTTAGATTTGGGTCAGGGAATCAACTATGGCTACACCTTC.

The J gene is TRBJ2-7, the V gene TRBV7-2; no clear D. Looked up from germline, CDR1 is SGHTA and CDR2 is FQGNSA. V lost 6 bases and J 0 bases, leaving 12 bases between the germline ends. The CDR3 has 14 amino acids. CDR3 nucleotides: TGTGCCAGCAGGATCGGTTACAGCTCCTACGAGCAGTACTTC. Its protein product is CASRIGYSSYEQYF.

The chain carries TRBV10-1 and TRBJ2-3; TRBD2 matches at 7 bases. V was pared by 0 bases and J by 3 bases, with 6 bases of the junction left unmatched. CDR1 is WNHNN, CDR2 SYGVQD, per germline (reference sequence). CDR3 size: 16 residues. The CDR3 protein is CASSESMAGVTDTQYF. CDR3 DNA sequence: TGCGCCAGCAGTGAGTCGATGGCGGGAGTGACAGATACGCAGTATTTT.

This rearrangement joins TRBV25-1 to TRBJ1-3; D remains ambiguous. V was clipped by 2 bases and J by 0 bases, with 8 bases between them. The CDR3 runs 15 residues. In germline, CDR1 is MGHDK, CDR2 SYGVNS. The CDR3 coding sequence is TGTGCCAGCAGTGAACCCGGCCCCTCTGGAAACACCATATATTTT. Translating it yields CASSEPGPSGNTIYF.

The rearrangement joins TRBV27 to TRBJ2-3; D possibly corresponds to TRBD2 (5 bases). The CDR3 has 14 residues. The V end lost 0 bases, the J end lost 6 bases, and 10 bases lay between the germline ends. CDR1 is MNHEY, CDR2 SMNVEV, per germline (reference sequence). In DNA form, the CDR3 reads TGTGCCAGCAGTTTATCTAGACGGAGGGATACGCAGTATTTT. It translates to CASSLSRRRDTQYF.

The J gene is TRBJ1-3, the V gene TRBV10-3, with 8 bases fitting TRBD1. Trimming at V came to 6 bases and at J to 0 bases, leaving 7 bases not matched to a gene. This CDR3 is 16 amino acids long. Germline lookup yields CDR1 ENHRY and CDR2 SYGVKD. The CDR3 is CAIRIGQGSSGNTIYF. The CDR3 DNA follows: TGTGCCATCAGAATTGGACAGGGAAGCTCTGGAAACACCATATATTTT.

The chain joins TRBV6-6 to TRBJ2-7; D may be TRBD2 (6 bases). V dropped 3 bases and J dropped 1 base, with 13 bases sitting between them. The germline CDR1 and CDR2 sequences are MNHNY and SVGAGI (reference sequence). The length of the CDR3 is 15 residues. Here the CDR3 reads CASSYRSGKSYEQYF. In nucleotides, the CDR3 is TGTGCCAGCAGTTATCGTAGCGGAAAATCCTACGAGCAGTACTTC.